What follows is one T cell receptor beta chain and its context. Its antigen is as yet unknown. Clones were read by immunoSEQ multiplex PCR, and TCRdb kept only the in-frame ones, dropping some. The sample contains approximately 83,000 clones, around 84% of which appear only once. V was clipped by 5 bases and J by 1 base, with 10 bases between them. The CDR3 is made up of 14 amino acids. Germline-derived CDR1 and CDR2 are SGHRS and YFSETQ. These data belong to a study of identifying expanded T cells in peripheral blood. Overall study findings and caveats: Clone count variance between approximately 2-week samples rose with total template count. Over two and four weeks, about 15 and 18 clones changed, versus roughly 1.1 between replicates.

During the collection period, no donor immune events like infections were recorded. V gene TRBV5-1 combines with J gene TRBJ2-1; D ambiguous. This TCR was sampled from a person aged 18 to 70 in good health. The material sequenced was blood. CDR3 sequence: CASRDPKSYNEQFF. The CDR3 DNA reads TGCGCCAGCAGAGATCCTAAGTCCTACAATGAGCAGTTCTTC.